This T cell receptor beta chain was documented in a study of type 1 and type 2 diabetes patients. The overall study: Participants included type 1 and type 2 diabetes patients plus nondiabetic controls.

In germline, CDR1 is SGHTA, CDR2 FQGNSA. The length of the CDR3 is 14 residues. V lost 3 bases and J lost 6; bases outside the gene matches: 4. This clonotype was observed a handful of times. The PCR template was genomic DNA. Multiplex PCR with 30 forward and 13 reverse primers amplified the TCR beta CDR3. TCRdb itself ran the multiplex PCR reads through MiXCR, one entry per CDR3 protein. The sample yields about 290,000 distinct CDR3 sequences, more than 40% seen once. All diabetic donors were classified as either type 1 or type 2 diabetes. Sequencing used peripheral blood mononuclear cells (PBMCs). The clonotype originates from a man aged 18-30 years with type 2 diabetes. The V call is TRBV7-2, the J call TRBJ1-5; 8 nucleotides agree with TRBD1. The CDR3 sequence is CASSLDRAGQPQHF. The CDR3 region has the DNA TGTGCCAGCAGCTTGGACAGGGCGGGTCAGCCCCAGCATTTT. The full variable domain, with the rest looked up from reference TRBV7-2 and TRBJ1-5, is GAGVSQSPSNKVTEKGKDVELRCDPISGHTALYWYRQSLGQGLEFLIYFQGNSAPDKSGLPSDRFSAERTGGSVSTLTIQRTQQEDSAVYLCASSLDRAGQPQHFGDGTRLSIL.